This record concerns one TCR beta chain sequence. Only a few counts were recorded for this clone. Its binding antigen is unknown. No base quality values were provided; no much bigger clone lies one nucleotide off. As encoded in the germline V gene, CDR1 is SQVTM while CDR2 is ANQGSEA. Inclusive of the bounding cysteine and phenylalanine, the CDR3 is 13 residues long. Only the CDR3 part of the read is kept: 39 bases, read in frame from the first base. Germline trimming amounts to 4 bases on V and 6 bases on J, with 4 as the count of junction bases outside the gene matches. Interpreted using the paper, the treatment or condition label stands for: around 19 received Ad26.COV2.S at low or high dose, single or two shots; roughly 5 received placebo; per-sample allocation not given. For vaccine and placebo recipients, repertoires were sequenced using samples collected on day 63 after the first injection. Between 29 July and 7 August 2020, Cohort 1b enrolled some 25 adults aged 18-55 years at one site in Boston, USA. Ad26.COV2.S was a replication-incompetent adenovirus type 26 vector expressing a prefusion-stabilized SARS-CoV-2 spike protein from the original Wuhan strain.

This record belongs to a study of Ad26.COV2.S vaccination and SARS-CoV-2 variants (dated by TCRdb to about 2021). For the study in its entirety: Donors in the vaccine arm were drawn from COV1001, a phase I-IIa trial of Ad26.COV2.S in healthy adults that was multicentre, randomized, double-blind and placebo-controlled. The TCR-sequenced set comprised about 32 samples: 19 Ad26.COV2.S vaccine recipients, 5 placebo recipients and 8 SARS-CoV-2 convalescent individuals. Participants in the trial were split at random into five groups of five each, receiving low-dose or high-dose Ad26.COV2.S once or twice, or else placebo on both occasions. Ad26.COV2.S was administered intramuscularly at a dose of 5x10^10 or 1x10^11 viral particles, either as one shot or as two shots given 56 days apart. Blinding of investigators to trial group allocation was maintained during experiments and outcome assessment. The specificity and breadth of SARS-CoV-2-reactive T cell receptors after Ad26.COV2.S vaccination were assessed by TCRbeta repertoire sequencing. On the study overall, not on this receptor specifically: The study lacked the statistical power to compare responses across vaccine doses or regimens. After vaccination, spike-specific CD8+ and CD4+ T cell responses were reported to show substantial breadth. According to the authors, total T cell responses may have been underestimated by the TCR breadth and depth analyses. Spike-specific TCR breadth was higher in Ad26.COV2.S recipients than in placebo recipients (P = 0.0014). Vaccine and placebo recipients had comparable non-spike TCR breadth, which fits with the vaccine containing only spike.

The immunoSEQ Assay was the method used to sequence TCRbeta CDR3 regions. After extraction, genomic DNA underwent amplification by bias-controlled multiplex PCR, followed by high-throughput sequencing. For the original study's pipeline: Collapsing and filtering of sequences were performed to quantify the absolute abundance of each unique TCRbeta CDR3 region. T cell fraction was estimated by normalizing TCRbeta template counts to usable DNA, which was measured by amplifying reference genes present in all nucleated cells. Repertoire TCRs were annotated as SARS-CoV-2-specific when V gene, CDR3 amino acid sequence and J gene were exactly matched to a known reactive TCR set. The reference SARS-CoV-2 TCR set was derived from MIRA and filtered for enrichment in COVID-19-positive ImmuneCODE repertoires, a step that removed public or cross-reactive TCRs. Based on the MIRA antigens, annotated TCRs were further analysed at the level of specific ORF or position within ORF. Breadth was defined as annotated unique rearrangements over total unique productive rearrangements; depth was the summed frequency of those rearrangements. Group comparisons of TCR breadth used two-sided Wilcoxon rank-sum tests. Not all clones reach the TCRdb copy of this immuneACCESS table, which keeps in-frame sequences only. Checked studies attribute under half of the gap to unresolved V genes and leave the rest unexplained. That table gives V, J and clone size, and the DNA gave D and trimming. In this sample the table shows 440,000 or so clones, roughly 91% of which occur a single time. The biggest ten clones account for around 4.5% of the sample.

This TCR was sampled from a person aged 18 to 59 who received the Ad26.COV2.S COVID-19 vaccine or a placebo. Source: peripheral blood, taken in a trial of Ad26.COV2.S vaccine versus placebo. In this chain, TRBV29-1 is recombined with TRBJ1-5; TRBD1 agrees with 9 junctional bases. CDR3 sequence: CSVADRGGQPQHF. The nucleotide sequence reads TGCAGCGTTGCCGACAGGGGGGGTCAGCCCCAGCATTTT.